These T cell receptor beta chains were read from a single sample in a study of T cell repertoires in cytomegalovirus infection. TCRdb re-derived calls from the reads in MiXCR, one entry per CDR3 protein. The sample holds some 680,000 distinct CDR3 sequences, 35% seen once. Sequences were obtained from PBMCs. The receptor set was obtained from a human donor in good health (CMV status not recorded). Some clones in this sample may be carry-over from other donors' samples. CDR3s include the opening cysteine and the closing phenylalanine or tryptophan. Each record gives: clone size, V gene, D gene, J gene, CDR3 protein, CDR3 DNA. A D gene is named only where the DNA matches it firmly. Clone size is given for some rows only: seen once, a few or many times, or a class if the clone is expanded.

NA,TRBV28,NA,TRBJ1-1,CASSATGSTEAFF,TGTGCCAGCAGCGCCACAGGGAGCACTGAAGCTTTCTTT
once,TRBV27,NA,TRBJ2-1,CASSTPYSEQFF,TGTGCCAGCAGCACCCCCTATAGTGAGCAGTTCTTC
NA,TRBV6-5,TRBD1,TRBJ1-2,CASIGTEKGYTF,TGTGCCAGCATTGGGACAGAGAAAGGCTACACCTTC
many,TRBV5-1,TRBD1,TRBJ1-2,CASSLAGQGNGYTF,TGTGCCAGCAGCTTAGCGGGACAGGGGAATGGCTACACCTTC
NA,TRBV19,TRBD1,TRBJ1-2,CASTTTGGNYGYTF,TGTGCCAGTACTACTACAGGGGGCAACTATGGCTACACCTTC
NA,TRBV7-8,NA,TRBJ2-3,CASSLALCGDTQYF,TGTGCCAGCAGCTTAGCGCTCTGTGGTGATACGCAGTATTTT
many,TRBV7-9,NA,TRBJ2-1,CASGRVRSEQFF,TGTGCCAGCGGCCGGGTCCGCAGCGAGCAGTTCTTC
NA,TRBV6-6,NA,TRBJ2-3,CASGLNTQYF,TGTGCCAGCGGACTGAACACGCAGTATTTT
few,TRBV12-3/TRBV12-4,TRBD1,TRBJ1-1,CASSSTTGGSRGNTEAFF,TGTGCCAGCAGTTCTACGACAGGGGGCTCTCGGGGGAACACTGAAGCTTTCTTT
few,TRBV10-3,NA,TRBJ1-1,CAISVGPAEAFF,TGTGCCATCAGTGTGGGGCCTGCTGAAGCTTTCTTT
few,TRBV11-1,TRBD2,TRBJ2-5,CASSLEWGLAGGRETQYF,TGTGCCAGCAGCTTAGAGTGGGGACTAGCGGGGGGTCGGGAGACCCAGTACTTC
NA,TRBV20-1,TRBD1,TRBJ2-1,CSANDRGTRNEQFF,TGCAGTGCTAACGACAGGGGGACTCGGAATGAGCAGTTCTTC
NA,TRBV28,NA,TRBJ2-5,CASSPSQGSQETQYF,TGTGCCAGCAGCCCGAGTCAGGGCTCCCAAGAGACCCAGTACTTC
NA,TRBV5-1,NA,TRBJ2-2,CASSPDGGPGGELFF,TGCGCCAGCAGCCCTGACGGGGGGCCGGGCGGGGAGCTGTTTTTT
NA,TRBV7-9,NA,TRBJ2-2,CASSPLRVLNTGELFF,TGTGCCAGCAGCCCCTTACGGGTGCTCAACACCGGGGAGCTGTTTTTT
NA,TRBV2,NA,TRBJ2-1,CASRQAGGLGDEQFF,TGTGCCAGCAGACAGGCGGGCGGGCTCGGGGATGAGCAGTTCTTC
NA,TRBV2,NA,TRBJ1-5,CASSRGGAGNQPQHF,TGTGCCAGCTCGCGGGGGGGCGCGGGCAATCAGCCCCAGCATTTT
many,TRBV28,TRBD1,TRBJ2-5,CASSPMTGGGRQTLSQETQYF,TGTGCCAGCAGTCCGATGACAGGGGGAGGTCGGCAGACTCTGTCCCAAGAGACCCAGTACTTC
NA,TRBV5-1,TRBD1,TRBJ1-2,CASSLALTTGTLGYTF,TGCGCCAGCAGCTTGGCCCTTACGACAGGGACTCTGGGCTACACCTTC
many,TRBV7-2,TRBD2,TRBJ2-3,CASSLHLAGRTDTQYF,TGTGCCAGCAGCTTACATCTAGCGGGCCGCACAGATACGCAGTATTTT
NA,TRBV5-1,NA,TRBJ2-6,CASSSGNTGAGANVLTF,TGCGCCAGCAGCAGCGGGAACACAGGGGCGGGGGCCAACGTCCTGACTTTC
few,TRBV20-1,TRBD1,TRBJ1-6,CSASTGADSPLHF,TGCAGTGCTTCTACAGGGGCGGATTCACCCCTCCACTTT
NA,TRBV28,NA,TRBJ2-2,CASRFISRGAGELFF,TGTGCCAGCAGGTTTATTTCGCGGGGAGCCGGGGAGCTGTTTTTT
few,TRBV7-6,TRBD1,TRBJ1-1,CASSTLDRVMNTEAFF,TGTGCCAGCAGCACCTTGGACAGGGTCATGAACACTGAAGCTTTCTTT
NA,TRBV6-5,TRBD1,TRBJ2-5,CASSSGQGIVGETQYF,TGTGCCAGCAGTTCCGGACAGGGGATAGTAGGAGAGACCCAGTACTTC
NA,TRBV6-5,NA,TRBJ2-1,CASMMGTANNEQFF,TGTGCCAGCATGATGGGGACGGCAAACAATGAGCAGTTCTTC
NA,TRBV12-3/TRBV12-4,NA,TRBJ2-1,CASSLVGSVNEQFF,TGTGCCAGCAGTTTAGTGGGGAGCGTTAATGAGCAGTTCTTC
NA,TRBV20-1,NA,TRBJ1-6,CSARLGGARGSPLHF,TGCAGTGCTAGATTAGGAGGGGCGCGCGGTTCACCCCTCCACTTT
NA,TRBV28,NA,TRBJ2-7,CASGTTSAFPYEQYF,TGTGCCAGCGGAACCACATCTGCATTCCCCTACGAGCAGTACTTC
NA,TRBV20-1,TRBD1,TRBJ1-1,CSAKTGTSGAAAFF,TGCAGTGCTAAGACAGGGACTAGCGGCGCTGCAGCTTTCTTT
few,TRBV7-2,NA,TRBJ1-3,CASSTSQGNGNTIYF,TGTGCCAGCAGTACGAGTCAGGGGAATGGAAACACCATATATTTT
few,TRBV12-3/TRBV12-4,NA,TRBJ2-2,CASTPSWGGDNTGELFF,TGTGCCAGCACCCCTTCTTGGGGTGGGGACAACACCGGGGAGCTGTTTTTT
few,TRBV5-6,NA,TRBJ2-1,CASSQTGNEQFF,TGTGCCAGCAGCCAGACAGGCAATGAGCAGTTCTTC
NA,TRBV7-9,TRBD1,TRBJ1-1,CASSLRQGQNTEAFF,TGTGCCAGCAGCTTAAGACAGGGACAGAACACTGAAGCTTTCTTT
few,TRBV7-6,TRBD1,TRBJ1-1,CASSPRQGASTDTEAFF,TGTGCCAGCAGCCCTAGACAGGGGGCCTCCACGGACACTGAAGCTTTCTTT
NA,TRBV10-3,NA,TRBJ2-3,CAISGGGPMRADTQYF,TGTGCCATCAGTGGAGGAGGGCCAATGAGAGCAGATACGCAGTATTTT
NA,TRBV6-6,NA,TRBJ1-1,CASSYARGDTEAFF,TGTGCCAGCAGTTACGCCAGGGGTGACACTGAAGCTTTCTTT
many,TRBV7-2,NA,TRBJ2-7,CASSLAAPGRGGHEQYF,TGTGCCAGCAGCTTAGCGGCCCCGGGCAGGGGAGGGCACGAGCAGTACTTC
NA,TRBV19,TRBD1,TRBJ1-5,CASDAGQARSVNQPQHF,TGTGCCAGTGACGCTGGACAGGCGCGTTCCGTCAATCAGCCCCAGCATTTT
few,TRBV7-6,TRBD1,TRBJ2-6,CASSDRDRSRNSGANVLTF,TGTGCCAGCAGCGACCGGGACAGGAGCCGCAACTCGGGGGCCAACGTCCTGACTTTC